The 27 T cell receptor beta chains presented below share a single source sample, sequenced in a study of T cell repertoires in cytomegalovirus infection. TCRdb analysed the reads with MiXCR anew, one entry per CDR3 protein. This sample has about 890,000 distinct CDR3 sequences, with around 31% found just once. Antigens for these TCRs are unknown. Sample: cultured CD8+ T cells from PBMCs, taken from culture after CMV antigen stimulation. These receptors all come from a human donor in good health (CMV status not recorded). Some clones in this sample may be carry-over from other donors' samples.

The gene calls are TRBV5-1 and TRBJ1-1; a weak D match, TRBD1 (6 bases). This CDR3 region has 13 residues. Per the germline V gene, CDR1 is SGHRS and CDR2 is YFSETQ. Trimming left V 4 bases short and J 7 bases short, with 14 bases between. CDR3 sequence reads: CASSSTGTIEAFF. CDR3 nucleotides: TGCGCCAGCAGCAGCACAGGGACCATTGAAGCTTTCTTT.

The chain combines TRBV20-1 with TRBJ2-1; TRBD1 matches at 9 bases. CDR3 length equals 14 residues. Germline V gene lookup returns CDR1 DFQATT and CDR2 SNEGSKA (reference sequence). V was pared by 6 bases and J by 4 bases, with 7 bases of the junction left unmatched. CDR3 sequence (DNA): TGCAGTGCCCCCGGGACAGGGCGTTACAATGAGCAGTTCTTC. It translates to CSAPGTGRYNEQFF.

This clonotype occurred many times. The chain couples TRBV7-9 to TRBJ1-2; D is possibly TRBD1 (6 bases). V was trimmed by 6 bases and J by 2 bases, leaving 10 bases between them. This CDR3 contains 13 residues. The germline V gene has CDR1 SEHNR and CDR2 FQNEAQ (reference sequence). CDR3 in amino acids: CASSEGGNYGYTF. DNA of the CDR3: TGTGCCAGCAGTGAGGGGGGGAACTATGGCTACACCTTC.

This clonotype was recorded many times. The CDR3 DNA is TGTGCCAGCAGTGAGGGCAGGGGCACTGAAGCTTTCTTT. Its translation: CASSEGRGTEAFF. This sequence joins TRBV6-1 and TRBJ1-1; the D gene is possibly TRBD1 (6 bases). Germline V CDR1 and CDR2: MNHNS, SASEGT. This CDR3 comprises 13 residues. V lost 3 bases, J lost 4 bases, and 9 bases lay in between.

This clonotype appeared a few times. J is TRBJ2-6 and V is TRBV9; 8 bases agree with TRBD2. The CDR3 has 14 amino acids. Unmatched junction bases numbered 4, after V lost 9 bases and J lost 2 bases. CDR1 is SGDLS and CDR2 is YYNGEE in the germline V gene. The CDR3 protein is CATRGGPGANVLTF. The CDR3 bases are TGTGCCACCCGGGGGGGGCCTGGGGCCAACGTCCTGACTTTC.

V usage is TRBV23-1 and J usage is TRBJ1-5; 12 bases match TRBD1. TRBV23-1 is filed as an ORF, its function uncertain. J lost 3 bases, V lost 6 bases, and 6 bases had no gene match. The CDR3 spans 16 residues. CDR3 region: CASRRGQGAVNQPQHF. The CDR3 nucleotides are TGCGCCAGCAGACGGGGACAGGGGGCGGTCAATCAGCCCCAGCATTTT.

This clonotype came up a few times. The chain joins TRBV12-3 or TRBV12-4 to TRBJ2-4; D is unclear. The CDR3 has 13 amino acids. Deletions cut 3 bases from V and 12 bases from J, with 15 bases between. CDR3 DNA: TGTGCCAGCAGTTTTAAAGGGCCCGCTGGTCAGTACTTC. This translates into CASSFKGPAGQYF.

The rearrangement joins TRBV28 to TRBJ2-5; 8 positions agree with TRBD1. This CDR3 region has 14 residues. V trimming: 4 bases; J trimming: 1 base; junction bases outside the gene matches: 2. CDR1 is MDHEN, CDR2 SYDVKM, per germline. This chain's CDR3 is CASSYRGSQETQYF. For the CDR3, the DNA is TGTGCCAGCAGTTACAGGGGGTCCCAAGAGACCCAGTACTTC.

The gene calls are TRBV6-2 or TRBV6-3 and TRBJ1-1; maybe TRBD1 (6 bases). V lost 8 bases to trimming and J lost 7 bases, with 11 bases between them. CDR3 length equals 11 residues. Per the germline V gene, CDR1 is MNHEY and CDR2 is SVGEGT. Written as DNA, the CDR3 is TGTGCCAGCCTACAGGGATGTGAAGCTTTCTTT. Protein sequence: CASLQGCEAFF.

Only a few counts were recorded for this clonotype. The rearrangement uses TRBV27 and TRBJ2-2; 7 nucleotides agree with TRBD2. CDR3 length: 16 residues. Germline assignment: CDR1 MNHEY and CDR2 SMNVEV (reference sequence). Trimming removed 4 bases from V and 5 bases from J; junction bases left unmatched: 10. The CDR3 protein is CASSSPGGWKTGELFF. The CDR3 DNA is TGTGCCAGCAGTTCCCCCGGGGGGTGGAAGACCGGGGAGCTGTTTTTT.

The rearrangement links TRBV7-3 to TRBJ2-3; 12 bases align to TRBD2. Germline lookup yields CDR1 SGHTA and CDR2 FQGTGA. V was pared by 7 bases and J by 6 bases, with 11 bases of the junction left unmatched. There are 16 residues in the CDR3. The CDR3 loop reads CASTLAGGQGTDTQYF. CDR3 nucleotide sequence: TGTGCCAGCACCCTAGCGGGGGGGCAGGGTACGGATACGCAGTATTTT.

A note on this clonotype: A read error is possible here, since a much larger clone lies one base away. Since the CDR3 does not end with the conserved phenylalanine or tryptophan, this likely comes from a read error. The chain recombines TRBV7-2 with TRBJ2-7, with TRBD2 identical over 11 bases. The CDR3 consists of 17 residues. The V and J ends lost 0 bases and 0 bases, in that order; junction bases with no gene match: 4. Germline CDR1 is SGHTA and CDR2 is FQGNSA. Here the CDR3 reads CASSLASSGGLSYEQYL. The CDR3 region has the DNA TGTGCCAGCAGCTTAGCGTCTAGCGGGGGGCTCTCCTACGAGCAGTACCTC.

The sample holds a few counts of this clonotype. No conserved phenylalanine or tryptophan is present at the end of the CDR3, so a read error is the likely explanation. It is unclear where the CDR3 begins or ends on the DNA, so no DNA is shown, and the CDR3 is as TCRdb lists it. V and J are TRBV24-1 and TRBJ1-2; the table calls TRBD1, which could not be checked here. The CDR3 is 13 residues long, counting both termini. Per germline, CDR1 KGHDR and CDR2 SFDVKD. Here the CDR3 reads CATSDLRQMPLRT.

Points on this clonotype: The junction departs from germline at one end; a sequencing error may be responsible. The CDR3 DNA follows: TGTGTCAGCAGTTTAAAGGGATTCTATGGCTACACCTTC. Amino acids: CVSSLKGFYGYTF. The chain couples TRBV12-3 or TRBV12-4 to TRBJ1-2; D uncertain. The CDR3 consists of 13 residues.

This clonotype has a handful of counts. This sequence joins TRBV7-6 and TRBJ2-7, with D perhaps TRBD1 (6 bases). The CDR3 contains 13 residues. The germline V gene encodes CDR1 SGHVS and CDR2 FNYEAQ. V was trimmed by 2 bases and J by 6 bases, leaving 11 bases between them. The CDR3 sequence is CASSLSQGGEQYV. The DNA of the CDR3 is TGTGCCAGCAGCTTATCACAGGGTGGCGAGCAGTACGTC.

This clonotype was observed a handful of times. This chain uses TRBV7-8 with TRBJ2-1, with TRBD1 matching over 9 bases. Germline lookup yields CDR1 SGHVS and CDR2 FQNEAQ. The J segment lost 4 bases and the V segment lost 2 bases, leaving 6 bases of the junction unmatched. The CDR3 spans 16 residues. Written as DNA, the CDR3 is TGTGCCAGCAGCTTATTCGGGACAGGGTTGTACAATGAGCAGTTCTTC. The encoded protein is CASSLFGTGLYNEQFF.

This clonotype appeared once. For the CDR3, the DNA is TGTGCCAGCAGCTTAATGGGAAGCTCCTATAATTCACCCCTCCACTTT. Protein product: CASSLMGSSYNSPLHF. The chain recombines TRBV7-4 with TRBJ1-6; D gene ambiguous. Germline assignment: CDR1 SGHVT and CDR2 SQSDAQ. V dropped 2 bases and J dropped 0 bases, with 8 bases sitting between them. There are 16 residues in the CDR3.

In this sample, this clonotype turned up once. The chain recombines TRBV24-1 with TRBJ2-1; 12 positions agree with TRBD2. The V gene end was trimmed by 5 bases and the J gene end by 7 bases; junction bases not matched to a gene: 20. The CDR3 is 20 residues long. The germline gives CDR1 KGHDR, CDR2 SFDVKD. The CDR3 here is CATSAPGASGGARAVNEQFF. The CDR3, as DNA: TGTGCCACCAGTGCCCCTGGGGCTAGCGGGGGGGCCAGGGCAGTAAATGAGCAGTTCTTC.

A few counts support this clonotype. This rearrangement joins TRBV12-3 or TRBV12-4 to TRBJ2-1; 12 nucleotides match TRBD2. J was trimmed by 14 bases and V by 1 base; bases with no gene match: 9. There are 15 residues in the CDR3. CDR3 nucleotides: TGTGCCAGCAGTTTAGGGGACTCACTAGCGGGGGGAAAGTTCTTC. Its translation: CASSLGDSLAGGKFF.

The chain carries TRBV4-1 and TRBJ1-1; TRBD1 matches 8 bases. This CDR3 comprises 16 residues. The germline CDR1 and CDR2 sequences are MGHRA and YSYEKL. The V and J ends lost 2 bases and 5 bases, in that order; junction bases with no gene match: 10. CDR3 loop: CASSQPGQAPRTEAFF. The CDR3, as DNA: TGCGCCAGCAGCCAACCGGGACAGGCCCCCCGGACTGAAGCTTTCTTT.

This clonotype came up many times. This sequence joins TRBV27 and TRBJ1-5, with TRBD1 as a possible D gene (6 bases). This CDR3 spans 13 amino acids. The germline V gene has CDR1 MNHEY and CDR2 SMNVEV (reference sequence). Trimming shortened V by 4 bases and J by 9 bases, and 13 bases separated the two germline ends. Here the CDR3 DNA reads TGTGCCAGCAGTTCCAACAGGGATCCGCCCCAGCATTTT. This translates into CASSSNRDPPQHF.

This clonotype occurred many times. This sequence joins TRBV6-6 and TRBJ1-3; D not certain. The CDR3 has 17 residues. V shed 6 bases and J shed 0 bases, with 18 bases lying between them. Germline CDR1 MNHNY, CDR2 SVGAGI (reference sequence). The CDR3 region has the DNA TGTGCCAGCAGACCCTCACGGACGGACTACTCTGGAAACACCATATATTTT. Its protein product is CASRPSRTDYSGNTIYF.

This clonotype was found many times. This rearrangement joins TRBV7-9 to TRBJ2-1; a possible D gene is TRBD2 (7 bases). Looked up from germline, CDR1 is SEHNR and CDR2 is FQNEAQ (reference sequence). The V end was cut by 8 bases, the J end by 0 bases, with 23 bases between. The CDR3 length is 18 residues. CDR3 bases: TGTGCCAGCGGGGACTGGGGGGGCCAGGGGAGCTCCTACAATGAGCAGTTCTTC. Protein: CASGDWGGQGSSYNEQFF.

This clonotype was picked up a small number of times. The chain uses TRBV6-5 and TRBJ1-2, with a possible D match to TRBD1 (5 bases). The V gene's germline CDR1 is MNHEY and CDR2 SVGAGI. The CDR3 is made up of 17 amino acids. Deletions cut 3 bases from V and 7 bases from J, with 24 bases between. The CDR3 loop reads CASSYSGTPTGVGGYTF. The DNA for the CDR3 is TGTGCCAGCAGTTATTCCGGGACGCCGACCGGGGTTGGTGGCTACACCTTC.

This sequence joins TRBV4-3 and TRBJ2-1, with 16 positions matching TRBD2. J gave up 3 bases and V 4 bases, and 6 bases lay outside the gene matches. The CDR3 runs to 18 residues. Germline assignment: CDR1 LGHNA and CDR2 YSLEER. The CDR3 DNA sequence: TGCGCCAGCAGCCCCGGGACTAGCGGGGGGGCCTACTACAATGAGCAGTTCTTC. Translation gives CASSPGTSGGAYYNEQFF.

This rearrangement joins TRBV20-1 to TRBJ1-6, with D maybe TRBD1 (6 bases). Trimming pared 1 base from V and 2 bases from J, leaving 15 bases between. The CDR3 runs to 17 residues. The germline V gene encodes CDR1 DFQATT and CDR2 SNEGSKA (reference sequence). The CDR3 region is CSARALGGDPYNSPLHF. Here the CDR3 DNA reads TGCAGTGCTAGAGCTTTAGGGGGGGACCCCTATAATTCACCCCTCCACTTT.

The chain has TRBV4-1 and TRBJ2-1, with 8 bases fitting TRBD1. Trimming cost V 1 base and J 7 bases; bases outside gene matches: 6. The length of the CDR3 is 15 residues. In germline, CDR1 is MGHRA, CDR2 YSYEKL. The CDR3 DNA reads TGCGCCAGCAGCCAAGTGGGGCGGACAGGGAATGAGCAGTTCTTC. It translates to CASSQVGRTGNEQFF.